Sequencing of this TCR beta chain was carried out in a study of cytomegalovirus exposure and HLA in healthy donors. Overall study findings and caveats: Sequences of the TCR beta chain were said to predict the HLA-A and HLA-B alleles of most subjects accurately. Among donors in an Asian-associated ancestry cluster, a later analysis reportedly found fewer N-insertions than the roughly 700-donor mean.

V was trimmed by 2 bases and J by 0 bases, leaving 14 bases between them. Germline CDR1 is MNHNS and CDR2 is SASEGT. This CDR3 has 16 residues. PCR involved 60 Vbeta and 13 Jbeta primers. Sequencing was performed with immunoSEQ multiplex PCR; in TCRdb, only in-frame clones are kept and a portion is missing. Here the sample spans approximately 260,000 clones, just under 85% being singletons. At collection, donors were nominally healthy, but unrecorded immune exposures were probable. With respect to this clone: The antigen remains unidentified.

The sequencing sample was made of PBMCs. This receptor was taken from a woman in her thirties or forties in good health and CMV-seropositive. This chain connects TRBV6-1 to TRBJ2-7, with D possibly TRBD1 on 6 matching bases. This CDR3 reads CASSERGGLSSYEQYF. Here the CDR3 DNA reads TGTGCCAGCAGTGAAAGAGGGGGATTAAGCTCCTACGAGCAGTACTTC.